Following are 2 T cell receptor beta chains from one sample sequenced in a study of beta chain features in type 1 diabetes. Expressed TCRB transcripts got sequenced, as all isolated RNA was reverse transcribed. Libraries were prepared by immunoSEQ multiplex PCR; TCRdb keeps only in-frame clonotypes and omits some of them. The sample lists a few hundred thousand clones, approximately 12% occurring once. The sample was naive CD4+ T cells from blood. These receptors came from a man between 18 and 35 years old in good health.

The chain uses TRBV6-6 and TRBJ1-2; TRBD1 might be the D (6 bases). Deletions cut 11 bases from V and 2 bases from J, with 15 bases between. The CDR3 is 13 residues long. Germline CDR1 reads MNHNY; CDR2 reads SVGAGI (reference sequence). CDR3 DNA sequence: TGTGCCGGGATGAGACAGGCCAACTATGGCTACACCTTC. Amino acids: CAGMRQANYGYTF.

This clone was detected only a few times. The chain combines TRBV29-1 with TRBJ2-7, with 8 bases lining up with TRBD1. CDR3 length: 13 amino acids. The V gene's germline CDR1 is SQVTM and CDR2 ANQGSEA. The V segment lost 5 bases and the J segment 1 base; nucleotides outside the gene matches: 4. The chain's CDR3 is CSVLRQGSYEQYF. CDR3 nucleotides: TGCAGCGTTCTGAGACAGGGGTCCTACGAGCAGTACTTC.